This T cell receptor (beta chain) was recorded in a study of T cell responses to AZD1222 COVID-19 vaccine (dated by TCRdb to the early 2020s). Turning to the overall study: AZD1222 recipients whose second dose came at about 4 weeks and those whose second dose came at about 12 weeks were combined into one group, since spike-specific TCR depth and breadth did not differ between the two schedules. Trial participants were enrolled into age subgroups of 18-55, 56-69 and 70-plus years, which contained 148, 28 and 57 TCR-sequenced participants, respectively. A total of roughly 240 trial participants underwent TCR sequencing, of whom 200 to 220 received two doses of AZD1222 and some 26 received two doses of the MenACWY control vaccine. The full study reports these points: After two AZD1222 doses, both the breadth and the depth of spike-specific TCRs were significantly higher than at day 0 and than in MenACWY recipients. Participants were mostly white British and included more females than males, and it was suggested by the authors that clonal diversity may have been underestimated. Because no day 14 peak-response samples were available, repertoires were characterized only after the peak T cell response. Only six AZD1222 recipients were SARS-CoV-2 seropositive at baseline, limiting conclusions about previously exposed vaccinees. Reportedly, almost half of the unique spike-specific TCRs recognized epitopes lying outside the regions that are mutated in the B.1.351 and B.1.1.7 variants. The 56-69-year group was small, and its depth increase did not reach significance, likely because of low power. CD4 TCRs associated with the vaccine covered the entire spike protein, and the dominant responses were in regions 160-218 and 743-854.

In regard to this clone: Its antigen remains unidentified. No base quality information exists; no much larger clone differs at one position.

The CDR3 regions of human TCRbeta chains were analyzed by immunosequencing. In the original analysis: Repertoire TCRs were checked for matches against a reference library of SARS-CoV-2-specific TCRs that had been generated using the MIRA antigen-specificity platform. Breadth was defined as the fraction of unique TCRs that were SARS-CoV-2-associated, and depth was defined as the fraction of total T cells that were SARS-CoV-2-associated. Each spike-specific TCR was assigned to its reactive spike region and to a CD4 or CD8 class using the MIRA data. Log10-transformed breadth and depth values were compared by one-way ANOVA with Sidak's multiple comparisons tests. In TCRdb, the immuneACCESS table is reduced to in-frame sequences with V and J assigned. These tables do not hold every clone; where another copy was compared, an unresolved V gene accounts for under half, and the others remain unexplained. V, J and clone size derive from that table, while D and trimming were established from the DNA sequence. The sample table contains 75,000 to 100,000 clones; only one count was recorded for roughly 90% of them. Together, the top ten hold under 30% of the sample.

CDR1 and CDR2, per the germline V gene, are LGHNA and YNFKEQ. Unmatched junction bases come to 8, with V trimmed by 0 bases and J by 3 bases. The CDR3 covers 16 residues, taking in both the cysteine and the phenylalanine. This entry keeps only the CDR3 DNA: 48 bases, framed from base 1. Per the publication, the time point label means: baseline before first vaccination. Vaccinee samples came from UK trials COV001 and COV002, including a single-blind randomized controlled phase 2/3 trial of AZD1222 (ChAdOx1 nCoV-19) in healthy adults. Trial participant PBMC samples were collected at day 0 and day 28 after the second dose for TCRbeta chain sequencing.

The input for sequencing was peripheral blood, taken on day 0 of AZD1222 vaccination. The sequence was obtained from an adult in good health. Recombination linked TRBV4-2 to TRBJ2-7, with TRBD1 matching 7 junction bases. The DNA reads TGTGCCAGCAGCCAAGATGTGACAGGGACAAGCTACGAGCAGTACTTC. This is translated as CASSQDVTGTSYEQYF.